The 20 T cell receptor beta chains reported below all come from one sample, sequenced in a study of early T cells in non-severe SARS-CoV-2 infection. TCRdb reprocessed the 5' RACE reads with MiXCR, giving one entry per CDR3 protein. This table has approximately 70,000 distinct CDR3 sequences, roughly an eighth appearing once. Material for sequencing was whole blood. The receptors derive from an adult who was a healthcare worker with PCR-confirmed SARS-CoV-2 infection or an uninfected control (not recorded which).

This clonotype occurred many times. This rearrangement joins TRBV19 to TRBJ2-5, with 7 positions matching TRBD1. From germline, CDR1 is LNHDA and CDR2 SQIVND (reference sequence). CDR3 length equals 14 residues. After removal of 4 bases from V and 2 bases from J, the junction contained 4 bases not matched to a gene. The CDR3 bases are TGTGCCAGTAGTACCCGGACAGGTCAAGAGACCCAGTACTTC. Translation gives CASSTRTGQETQYF.

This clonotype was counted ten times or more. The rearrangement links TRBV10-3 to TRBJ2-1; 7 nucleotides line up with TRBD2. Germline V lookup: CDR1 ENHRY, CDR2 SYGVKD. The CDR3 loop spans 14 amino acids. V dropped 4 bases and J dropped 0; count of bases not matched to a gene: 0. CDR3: CAISASGSYNEQFF. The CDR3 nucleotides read TGTGCCATCAGTGCTAGCGGCTCCTACAATGAGCAGTTCTTC.

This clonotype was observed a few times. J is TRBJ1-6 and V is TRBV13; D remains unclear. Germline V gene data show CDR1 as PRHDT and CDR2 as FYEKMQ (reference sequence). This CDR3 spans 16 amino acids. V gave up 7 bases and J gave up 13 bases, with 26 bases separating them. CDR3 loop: CASTSGGRPILIPLHF. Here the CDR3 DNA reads TGTGCCAGCACTTCAGGTGGCAGGCCCATCTTAATCCCCCTCCACTTT.

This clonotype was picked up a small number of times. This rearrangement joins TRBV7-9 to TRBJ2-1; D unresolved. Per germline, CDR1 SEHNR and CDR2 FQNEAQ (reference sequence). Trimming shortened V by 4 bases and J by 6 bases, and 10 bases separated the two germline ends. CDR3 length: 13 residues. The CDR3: CASSSPVPNEQFF. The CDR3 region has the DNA TGTGCCAGCAGCTCACCCGTTCCCAATGAGCAGTTCTTC.

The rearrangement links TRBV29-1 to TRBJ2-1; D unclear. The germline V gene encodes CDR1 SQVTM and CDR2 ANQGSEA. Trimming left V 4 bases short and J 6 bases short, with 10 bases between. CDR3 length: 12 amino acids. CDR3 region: CSVVRAFNEQFF. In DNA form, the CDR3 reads TGCAGCGTTGTACGAGCGTTCAATGAGCAGTTCTTC.

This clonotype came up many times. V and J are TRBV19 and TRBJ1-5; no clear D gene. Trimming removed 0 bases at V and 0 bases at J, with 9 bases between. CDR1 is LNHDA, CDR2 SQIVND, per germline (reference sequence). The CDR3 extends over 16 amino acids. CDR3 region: CASSIDGPHSNQPQHF. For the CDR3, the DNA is TGTGCCAGTAGTATAGATGGACCACATAGCAATCAGCCCCAGCATTTT.

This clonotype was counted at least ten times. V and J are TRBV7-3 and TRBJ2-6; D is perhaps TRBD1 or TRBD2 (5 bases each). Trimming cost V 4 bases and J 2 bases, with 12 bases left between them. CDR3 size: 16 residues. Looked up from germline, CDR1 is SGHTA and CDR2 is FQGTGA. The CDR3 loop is CASSSGVGPGANVLTF. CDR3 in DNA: TGTGCCAGCAGCTCCGGGGTGGGGCCTGGGGCCAACGTCCTGACTTTC. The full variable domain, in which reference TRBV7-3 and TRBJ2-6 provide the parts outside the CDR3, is GAGVSQTPSNKVTEKGKYVELRCDPISGHTALYWYRQSLGQGPEFLIYFQGTGAADDSGLPNDRFFAVRPEGSVSTLKIQRTERGDSAVYLCASSSGVGPGANVLTFGAGSRLTVL.

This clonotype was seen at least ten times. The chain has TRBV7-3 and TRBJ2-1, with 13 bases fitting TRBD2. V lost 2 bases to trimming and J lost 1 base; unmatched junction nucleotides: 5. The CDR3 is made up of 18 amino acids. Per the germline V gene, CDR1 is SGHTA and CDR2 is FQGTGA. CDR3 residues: CASSLPGLAGTSYNEQFF. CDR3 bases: TGTGCCAGCAGCTTACCGGGACTAGCGGGGACTTCCTACAATGAGCAGTTCTTC. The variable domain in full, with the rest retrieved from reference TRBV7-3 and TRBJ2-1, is GAGVSQTPSNKVTEKGKYVELRCDPISGHTALYWYRQSLGQGPEFLIYFQGTGAADDSGLPNDRFFAVRPEGSVSTLKIQRTERGDSAVYLCASSLPGLAGTSYNEQFFGPGTRLTVL.

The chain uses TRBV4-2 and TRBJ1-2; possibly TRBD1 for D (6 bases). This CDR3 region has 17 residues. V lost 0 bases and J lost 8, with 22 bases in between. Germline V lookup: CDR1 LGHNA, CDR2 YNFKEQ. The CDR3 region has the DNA TGTGCCAGCAGCCAAGAAGCACGGAGGGGGGTTGTCTCAGGCTACACCTTC. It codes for CASSQEARRGVVSGYTF.

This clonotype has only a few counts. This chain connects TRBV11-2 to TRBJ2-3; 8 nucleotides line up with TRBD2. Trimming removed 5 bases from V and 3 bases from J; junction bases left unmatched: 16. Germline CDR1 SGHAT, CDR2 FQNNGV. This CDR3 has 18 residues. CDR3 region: CASSPGVEGSGRTDTQYF. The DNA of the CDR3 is TGTGCCAGCAGCCCGGGGGTTGAGGGGAGCGGGAGAACAGATACGCAGTATTTT.

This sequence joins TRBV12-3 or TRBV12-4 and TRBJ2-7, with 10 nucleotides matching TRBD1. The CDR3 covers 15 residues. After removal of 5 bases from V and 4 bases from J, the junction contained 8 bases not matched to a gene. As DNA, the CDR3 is TGTGCCAGCAGTGAACCGGGACAGGGGAGGTACGAGCAGTACTTC. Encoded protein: CASSEPGQGRYEQYF.

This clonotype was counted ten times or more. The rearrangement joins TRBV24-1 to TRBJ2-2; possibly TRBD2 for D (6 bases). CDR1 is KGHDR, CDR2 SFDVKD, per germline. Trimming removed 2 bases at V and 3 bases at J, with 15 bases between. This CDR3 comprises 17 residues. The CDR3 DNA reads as TGTGCCACCAGTGATTATAAAAGCGGGTATGACACCGGGGAGCTGTTTTTT. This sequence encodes CATSDYKSGYDTGELFF.

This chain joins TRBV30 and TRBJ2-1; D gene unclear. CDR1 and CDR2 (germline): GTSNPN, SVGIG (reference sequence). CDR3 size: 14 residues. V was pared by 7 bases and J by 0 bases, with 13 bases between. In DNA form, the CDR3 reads TGTGCCTTCTCCCGGGCCCTCTCCTACAATGAGCAGTTCTTC. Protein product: CAFSRALSYNEQFF.

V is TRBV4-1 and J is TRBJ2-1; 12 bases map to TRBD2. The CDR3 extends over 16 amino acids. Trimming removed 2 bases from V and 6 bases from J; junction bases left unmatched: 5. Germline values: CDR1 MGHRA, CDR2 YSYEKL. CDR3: CASSQPTSGRGNEQFF. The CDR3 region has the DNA TGCGCCAGCAGCCAACCGACTAGCGGGAGAGGCAATGAGCAGTTCTTC.

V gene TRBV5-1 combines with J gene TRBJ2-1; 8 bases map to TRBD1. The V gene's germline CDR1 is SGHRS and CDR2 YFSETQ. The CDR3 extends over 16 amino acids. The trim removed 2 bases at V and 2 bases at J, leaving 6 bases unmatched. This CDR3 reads CASSFLGTGAYNEQFF. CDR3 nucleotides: TGCGCCAGCAGCTTTTTGGGGACAGGCGCCTACAATGAGCAGTTCTTC.

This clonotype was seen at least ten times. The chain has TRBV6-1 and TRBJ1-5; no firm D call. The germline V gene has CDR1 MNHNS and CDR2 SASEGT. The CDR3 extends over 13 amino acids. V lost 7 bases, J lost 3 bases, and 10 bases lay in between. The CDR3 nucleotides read TGTGCCAGCAATGGGGAGTCCAATCAGCCCCAGCATTTT. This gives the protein CASNGESNQPQHF.

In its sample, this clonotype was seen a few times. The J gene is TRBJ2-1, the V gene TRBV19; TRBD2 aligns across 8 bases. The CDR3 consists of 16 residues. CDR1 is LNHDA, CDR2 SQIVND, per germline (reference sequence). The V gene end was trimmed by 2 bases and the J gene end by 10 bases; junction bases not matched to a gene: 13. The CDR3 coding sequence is TGTGCCAGTAGTATATCTGGACGGGAGGGCCAGTACGAGCAGTTCTTC. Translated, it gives CASSISGREGQYEQFF.

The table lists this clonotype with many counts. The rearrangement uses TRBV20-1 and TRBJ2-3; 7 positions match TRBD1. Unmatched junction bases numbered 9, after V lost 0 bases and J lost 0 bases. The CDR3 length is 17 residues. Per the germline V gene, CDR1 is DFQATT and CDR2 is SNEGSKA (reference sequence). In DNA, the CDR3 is TGCAGTGCTAGAGACCTCAAGAAACAGGGGAGCACAGATACGCAGTATTTT. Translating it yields CSARDLKKQGSTDTQYF.

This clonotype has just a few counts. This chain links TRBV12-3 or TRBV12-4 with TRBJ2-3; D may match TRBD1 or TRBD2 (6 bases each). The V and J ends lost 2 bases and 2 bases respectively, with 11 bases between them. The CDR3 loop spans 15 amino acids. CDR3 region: CASSLRGGPTDTQYF. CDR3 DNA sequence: TGTGCCAGCAGTTTAAGAGGGGGGCCCACAGATACGCAGTATTTT.

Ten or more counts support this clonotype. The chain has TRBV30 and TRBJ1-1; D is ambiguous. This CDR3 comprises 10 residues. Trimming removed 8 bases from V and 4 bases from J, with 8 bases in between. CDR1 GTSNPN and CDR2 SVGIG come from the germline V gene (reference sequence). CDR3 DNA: TGTGCCCACACCGGCACTGAAGCTTTCTTT. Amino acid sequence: CAHTGTEAFF.